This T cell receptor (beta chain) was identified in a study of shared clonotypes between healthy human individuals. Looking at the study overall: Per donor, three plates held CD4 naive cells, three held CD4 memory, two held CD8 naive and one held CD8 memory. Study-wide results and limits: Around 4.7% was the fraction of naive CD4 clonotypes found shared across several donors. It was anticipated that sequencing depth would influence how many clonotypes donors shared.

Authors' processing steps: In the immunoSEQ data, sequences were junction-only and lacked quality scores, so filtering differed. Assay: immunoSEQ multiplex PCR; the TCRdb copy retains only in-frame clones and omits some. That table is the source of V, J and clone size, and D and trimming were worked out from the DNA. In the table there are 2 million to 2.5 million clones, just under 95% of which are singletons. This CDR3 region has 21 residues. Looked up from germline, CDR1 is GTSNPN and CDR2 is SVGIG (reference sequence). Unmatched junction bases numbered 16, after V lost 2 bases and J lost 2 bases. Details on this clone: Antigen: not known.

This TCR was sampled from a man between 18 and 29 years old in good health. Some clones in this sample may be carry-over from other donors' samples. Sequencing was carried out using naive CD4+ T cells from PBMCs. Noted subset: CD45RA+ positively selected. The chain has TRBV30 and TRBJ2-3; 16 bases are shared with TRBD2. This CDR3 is CAWSPKLGLAGGPGITDTQYF. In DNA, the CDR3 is TGTGCCTGGAGTCCAAAGTTGGGACTAGCGGGAGGGCCAGGGATCACAGATACGCAGTATTTT. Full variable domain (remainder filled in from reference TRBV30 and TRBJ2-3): SQTIHQWPATLVQPVGSPLSLECTVEGTSNPNLYWYRQAAGRGLQLLFYSVGIGQISSEVPQNLSASRPQDRQFILSSKKLLLSDSGFYLCAWSPKLGLAGGPGITDTQYFGPGTRLTVL.